This is a list of T cell receptor beta chains from one sample in a study of graft-versus-host responses after intestinal transplantation. The data were produced by immunoSEQ multiplex PCR, yet TCRdb's version contains in-frame clones alone and is incomplete. This table has about 40,000 clones, roughly 93% appearing once. Material: PBMCs, obtained less than 750 days after intestinal transplantation. The receptor source for this set is a human patient who received an intestinal transplant, so some T cells may come from the graft donor. Each CDR3 is given with its conserved first and last residue. The D gene is left open where the match is weak. Some rows mark clone size as missing; the rest say once, few, many or name a class of expanded clone.

j_gene	abundance	len	d_gene	v_gene	CDR3aa	CDR3nt
TRBJ1-1	.	14	.	TRBV11-3	CASSLAPADTEAFF	TGTGCCAGCAGCTTAGCCCCGGCCGACACTGAAGCTTTCTTT
TRBJ2-2	.	13	TRBD1	TRBV11-3	CASSPRGFGELFF	TGTGCCAGCAGCCCCAGGGGGTTCGGGGAGCTGTTTTTT
TRBJ2-3	.	12	.	TRBV5-1	CASSFSADTQYF	TGCGCCAGCAGCTTCTCCGCAGATACGCAGTATTTT
TRBJ2-5	.	12	TRBD2	TRBV10-3	CAVGLAEETQYF	TGTGCGGTCGGGCTAGCGGAAGAGACCCAGTACTTC
TRBJ1-2	.	14	.	TRBV7-9	CASSPTRDRSGYTF	TGTGCCAGCAGCCCTACTCGGGACCGGAGCGGCTACACCTTC
TRBJ1-4	.	14	TRBD1	TRBV6-1	CASSVGQGAEKLFF	TGTGCCAGCAGTGTGGGACAGGGGGCCGAAAAACTGTTTTTT
TRBJ1-4	.	16	.	TRBV12-5	CASGLVLKGFREKLFF	TGTGCTAGTGGTTTGGTACTTAAGGGCTTTCGGGAAAAACTGTTTTTT
TRBJ1-1	.	13	.	TRBV7-2	CASSFDRDTEAFF	TGTGCCAGCAGCTTTGATCGGGACACTGAAGCTTTCTTT
TRBJ2-7	.	16	TRBD1	TRBV2	CASSAQDRAGPYEQYF	TGTGCCAGCAGTGCCCAGGACAGGGCTGGGCCCTACGAGCAGTACTTC
TRBJ2-5	.	15	.	TRBV7-2	CASSLAGATGETQYF	TGTGCCAGCAGCTTAGCAGGGGCCACAGGAGAGACCCAGTACTTC
TRBJ2-2	once	15	.	TRBV19	CASRDSRYNTGELFF	TGTGCCAGTAGGGACAGCAGGTATAACACCGGGGAGCTGTTTTTT
TRBJ1-5	.	19	TRBD1	TRBV27	CASSPGQSRTTYSNQPQHF	TGTGCCAGCAGTCCGGGACAGTCCAGGACCACTTATAGCAATCAGCCCCAGCATTTT
TRBJ2-1	.	11	.	TRBV5-4	CASSLLNEQFF	TGTGCCAGCAGCTTGTTGAATGAGCAGTTCTTC
TRBJ1-1	.	12	.	TRBV25-1	CASSGTLTEAFF	TGTGCCAGCAGTGGAACCCTCACTGAAGCTTTCTTT
TRBJ1-1	.	17	TRBD1	TRBV5-1	CASSLVMETGPNTEAFF	TGCGCCAGCAGCTTGGTGATGGAGACAGGGCCGAACACTGAAGCTTTCTTT
TRBJ2-1	.	20	.	TRBV4-2	CASSQETSPSLARLYNEQFF	TGTGCCAGCAGCCAAGAGACCTCCCCCTCACTAGCCCGACTCTACAATGAGCAGTTCTTC
TRBJ2-4	.	14	.	TRBV5-4	CASSLGGAKNIQYF	TGTGCCAGCAGCTTGGGGGGGGCCAAAAACATTCAGTACTTC
TRBJ1-5	.	14	TRBD1	TRBV6-1	CASIDTGQGRPQHF	TGTGCCAGCATTGATACGGGACAGGGACGGCCCCAGCATTTT
TRBJ2-1	.	16	TRBD2	TRBV7-3	CASSASGTSGSNEQFF	TGTGCCAGCAGCGCATCCGGGACTAGCGGATCGAATGAGCAGTTCTTC
TRBJ2-1	.	12	.	TRBV21-1	CASSGGQRPIVF	TGTGCCAGCAGCGGGGGACAGCGCCCTATAGTCTTC
TRBJ2-2	once	19	.	TRBV28	CASSFFPFLAGPNTGELFF	TGTGCCAGCAGTTTTTTCCCCTTTCTGGCGGGGCCGAACACCGGGGAGCTGTTTTTT
TRBJ2-7	.	17	TRBD1	TRBV6-1	CASSEVGGQGVFWEQYF	TGTGCCAGCAGTGAGGTGGGAGGACAGGGAGTTTTTTGGGAGCAGTACTTC
TRBJ1-2	once	15	.	TRBV4-1	CASSQDSGGARGYTF	TGCGCCAGCAGCCAAGATAGCGGGGGCGCTAGGGGCTACACCTTC